This passage covers 7 T cell receptor beta chains from one sample sequenced in a study of OX40 agonist ivuxolimab in advanced cancers. Assay used: immunoSEQ multiplex PCR; TCRdb lists only in-frame clones, some missing. The data hold roughly 60,000 clones, with around 85% observed a single time. The starting material was CD4+ or CD8+ T cells sorted from blood, obtained in a trial of the OX40 agonist ivuxolimab. Source of these receptors: an adult with an advanced solid tumor such as melanoma, head and neck, liver or kidney cancer.

The V call is TRBV28, the J call TRBJ2-3, with 9 bases fitting TRBD1. The length of the CDR3 is 16 residues. The germline V gene encodes CDR1 MDHEN and CDR2 SYDVKM. The ends lost 7 bases at V and 4 bases at J; junction bases unmatched: 12. In DNA form, the CDR3 reads TGTGCCAGCATTACCGCGGGACAGGGAGTCGCAGATACGCAGTATTTT. Translated, it gives CASITAGQGVADTQYF.

The chain joins TRBV4-2 to TRBJ2-1, with D perhaps TRBD1 or TRBD2 (5 bases each). The germline V gene has CDR1 LGHNA and CDR2 YNFKEQ. V shed 4 bases and J shed 3 bases, with 13 bases lying between them. The CDR3 spans 15 residues. The chain's CDR3 is CASSPLGGNYNEQFF. The CDR3 DNA is TGTGCCAGCAGCCCACTTGGGGGAAACTACAATGAGCAGTTCTTC.

This rearrangement joins TRBV6-1 to TRBJ2-1; possibly TRBD2 for D (6 bases). Per the germline V gene, CDR1 is MNHNS and CDR2 is SASEGT. V was pared by 2 bases and J by 8 bases, with 22 bases between. This CDR3 is 17 amino acids long. In DNA, the CDR3 is TGTGCCAGCAGTGAACCCCCGAAAGGAGGACTAAGCCATGAGCAGTTCTTC. This sequence encodes CASSEPPKGGLSHEQFF.

CDR3 sequence reads: CASSKGGSYEQYF. The CDR3 bases are TGTGCCAGCAGTAAAGGGGGTTCCTACGAGCAGTACTTC. The rearrangement uses TRBV27 and TRBJ2-7; TRBD1 is a possible D gene (6 bases). The ends were cut back, 5 bases at V and 1 base at J, with 9 bases in the middle. This CDR3 has 13 amino acids. Looked up from germline, CDR1 is MNHEY and CDR2 is SMNVEV (reference sequence).

The chain's CDR3 is CASSSPGNPNTGELFF. CDR3 coding DNA: TGTGCCAGCAGCTCCCCCGGGAACCCGAACACCGGGGAGCTGTTTTTT. J is TRBJ2-2 and V is TRBV9; perhaps TRBD2 as D (5 bases). Between the trimmed V and J ends, which lost 4 bases and 0 bases, there was a span of 13 bases. This CDR3 is 16 amino acids long. The V gene's germline CDR1 is SGDLS and CDR2 YYNGEE. Variable domain in full (rest from reference TRBV9 and TRBJ2-2): DSGVTQTPKHLITATGQRVTLRCSPRSGDLSVYWYQQSLDQGLQFLIQYYNGEERAKGNILERFSAQQFPDLHSELNLSSLELGDSALYFCASSSPGNPNTGELFFGEGSRLTVL.

This clone was picked up one time. This chain connects TRBV6-5 to TRBJ2-1; D unresolved. The V and J ends lost 9 bases and 7 bases respectively, with 13 bases between them. Germline assignment: CDR1 MNHEY and CDR2 SVGAGI. This CDR3 is 12 amino acids long. CDR3 sequence reads: CASRTGSNEQFF. CDR3 in DNA: TGTGCCAGTCGCACCGGGTCTAATGAGCAGTTCTTC.

This rearrangement joins TRBV19 to TRBJ1-5; tentatively, D is TRBD1 (5 bases). V was cut by 5 bases and J by 2 bases, with 10 bases left in between. The germline CDR1 and CDR2 sequences are LNHDA and SQIVND (reference sequence). The CDR3 is 14 amino acids. CDR3 region: CASSLQGGNQPQHF. CDR3 DNA: TGTGCCAGTAGTTTGCAGGGTGGCAATCAGCCCCAGCATTTT.